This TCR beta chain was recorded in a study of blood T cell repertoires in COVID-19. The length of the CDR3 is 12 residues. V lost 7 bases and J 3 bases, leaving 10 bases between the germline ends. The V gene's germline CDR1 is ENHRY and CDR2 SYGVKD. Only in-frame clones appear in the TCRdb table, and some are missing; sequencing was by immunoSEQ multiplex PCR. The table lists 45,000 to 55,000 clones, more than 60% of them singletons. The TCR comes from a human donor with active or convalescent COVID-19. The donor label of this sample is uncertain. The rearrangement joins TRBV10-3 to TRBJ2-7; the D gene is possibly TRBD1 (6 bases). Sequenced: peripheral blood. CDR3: CAIMGTNYEQYF. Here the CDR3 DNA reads TGTGCCATCATGGGGACAAACTACGAGCAGTACTTC.